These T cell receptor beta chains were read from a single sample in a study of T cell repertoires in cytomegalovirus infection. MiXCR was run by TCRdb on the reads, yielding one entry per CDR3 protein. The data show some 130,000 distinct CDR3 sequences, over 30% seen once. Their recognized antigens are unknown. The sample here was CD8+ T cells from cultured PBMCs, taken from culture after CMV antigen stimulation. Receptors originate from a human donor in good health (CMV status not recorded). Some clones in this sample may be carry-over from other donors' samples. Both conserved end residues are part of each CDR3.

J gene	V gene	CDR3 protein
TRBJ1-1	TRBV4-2	CASSQEEQNTEAFF
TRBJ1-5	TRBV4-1	CASSQEDRGQPQHF
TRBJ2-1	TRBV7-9	CASSYIPTGYEQFF
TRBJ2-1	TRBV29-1	CSGWGDGGANSGNEQFF
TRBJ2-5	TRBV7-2	CASSLLAGGRRQETQYF
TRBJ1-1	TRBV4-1	CASSQGPRTEAFF
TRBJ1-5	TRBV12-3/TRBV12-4	CASSPHRGKQPQHF
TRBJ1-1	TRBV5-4	CASSQETGGATEAFF
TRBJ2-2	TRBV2	CASSEVLGHPNTGELFF
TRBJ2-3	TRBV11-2	CASSLGVTSGALGDTQYF
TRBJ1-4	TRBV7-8	CASSLGDRSVTLNEKLFF
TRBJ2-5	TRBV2	CASSGTSGAQETQYF
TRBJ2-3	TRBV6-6	CASSYGVAGGTDTQYF
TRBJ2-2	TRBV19	CASSFSMNTGELFF
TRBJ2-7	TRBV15	CATSTAPGQGYEQYF
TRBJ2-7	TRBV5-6	CASSATSGGAHEQYF
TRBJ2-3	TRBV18	CASSPRGQGAVEALDDDTQYF
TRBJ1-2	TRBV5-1	CASSRGTGDIYGYTF
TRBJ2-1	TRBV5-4	CATRGGGAESYNEQFF
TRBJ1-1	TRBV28	CASSGGRGLSTEAFF
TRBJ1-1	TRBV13	CASSNSLGGNTEAFF
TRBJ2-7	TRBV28	CASSILAGSSYEQYF
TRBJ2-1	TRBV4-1	CASSPPSYNEQFF
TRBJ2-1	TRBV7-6	CASSARLAGNEQFF
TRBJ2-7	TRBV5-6	CASSFGGTSSYEQYF
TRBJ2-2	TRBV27	CASSPLTGTGELFF
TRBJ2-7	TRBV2	CASRDDTNLRYEQYF
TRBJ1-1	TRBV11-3	CASSAGGPEAFF
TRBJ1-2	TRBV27	CASSPIGLNYGYTF
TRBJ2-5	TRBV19	CASSTDRGQTQYF
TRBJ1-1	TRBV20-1	CSGKSGTGFWDTEAFF
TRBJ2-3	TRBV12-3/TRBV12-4	CASRGGTSGGAVDTQYF
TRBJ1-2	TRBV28	CASSPFDRPLNYGYTF
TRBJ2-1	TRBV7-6	CATKHLGSNEQFF
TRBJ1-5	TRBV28	CASSPSRQGANQPQHF
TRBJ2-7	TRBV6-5	CASSYGTSGDYEQYF
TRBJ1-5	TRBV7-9	CASSLVGQGAQGNQPQHF
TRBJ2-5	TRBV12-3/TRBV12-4	CASSLNPAGQGETQYF
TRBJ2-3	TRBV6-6	CASSSTQGSRTDTQYF
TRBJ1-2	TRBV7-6	CASSLPPGRGSYGYTF
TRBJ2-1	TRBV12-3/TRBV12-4	CASSSISREEQFF
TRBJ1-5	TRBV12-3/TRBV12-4	CASSLEESSNQPQHF
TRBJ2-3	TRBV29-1	CSVESRSSGGAYTQYF
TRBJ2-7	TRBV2	CASREEGLAYEQYF
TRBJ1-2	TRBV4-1	CASSQADRDYGYTF
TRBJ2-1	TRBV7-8	CAIYPRGLDEQFF
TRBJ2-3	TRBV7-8	CASSYRQGIGDHTQYF
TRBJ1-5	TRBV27	CASSFPDRDNQPQHF
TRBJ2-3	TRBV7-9	CASSIVGDTQYF